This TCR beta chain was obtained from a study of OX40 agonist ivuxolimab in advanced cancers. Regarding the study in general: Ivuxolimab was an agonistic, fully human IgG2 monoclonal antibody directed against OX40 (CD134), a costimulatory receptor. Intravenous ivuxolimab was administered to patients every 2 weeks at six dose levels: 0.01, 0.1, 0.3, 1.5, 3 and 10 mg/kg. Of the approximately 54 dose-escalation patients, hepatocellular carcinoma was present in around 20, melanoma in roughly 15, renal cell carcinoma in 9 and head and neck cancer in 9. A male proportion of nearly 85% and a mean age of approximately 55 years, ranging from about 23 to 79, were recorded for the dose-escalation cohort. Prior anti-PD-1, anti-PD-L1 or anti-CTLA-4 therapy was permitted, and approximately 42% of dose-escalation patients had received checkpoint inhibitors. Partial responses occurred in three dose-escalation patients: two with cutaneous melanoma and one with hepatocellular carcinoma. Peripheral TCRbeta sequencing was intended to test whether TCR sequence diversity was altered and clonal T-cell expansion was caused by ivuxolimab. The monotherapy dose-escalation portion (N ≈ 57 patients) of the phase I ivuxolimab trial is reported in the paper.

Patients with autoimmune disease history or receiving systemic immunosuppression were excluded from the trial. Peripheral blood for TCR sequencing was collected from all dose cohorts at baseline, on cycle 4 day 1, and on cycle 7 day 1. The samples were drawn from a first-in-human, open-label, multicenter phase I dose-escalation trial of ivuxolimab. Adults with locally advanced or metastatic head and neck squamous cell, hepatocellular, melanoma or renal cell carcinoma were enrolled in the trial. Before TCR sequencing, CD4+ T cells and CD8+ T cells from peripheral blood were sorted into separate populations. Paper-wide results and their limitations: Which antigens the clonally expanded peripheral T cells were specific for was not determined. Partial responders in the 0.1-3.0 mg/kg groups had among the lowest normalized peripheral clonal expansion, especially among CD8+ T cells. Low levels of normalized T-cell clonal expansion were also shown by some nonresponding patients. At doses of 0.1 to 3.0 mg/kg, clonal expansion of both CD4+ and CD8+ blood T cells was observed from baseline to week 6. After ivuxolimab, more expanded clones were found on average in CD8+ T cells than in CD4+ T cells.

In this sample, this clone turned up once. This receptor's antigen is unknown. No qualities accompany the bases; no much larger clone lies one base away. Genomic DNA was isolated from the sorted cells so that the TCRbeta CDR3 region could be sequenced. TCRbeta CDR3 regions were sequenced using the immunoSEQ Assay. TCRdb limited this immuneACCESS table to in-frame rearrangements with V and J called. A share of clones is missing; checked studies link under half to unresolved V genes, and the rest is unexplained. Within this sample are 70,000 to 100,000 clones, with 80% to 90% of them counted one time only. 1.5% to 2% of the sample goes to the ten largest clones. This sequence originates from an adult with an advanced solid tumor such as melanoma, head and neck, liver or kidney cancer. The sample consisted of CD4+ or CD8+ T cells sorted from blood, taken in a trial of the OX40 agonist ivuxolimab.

The DNA reads TGTGCCAGTAGTATAGCTACTAGCGGGACCTCCTACGAGCAGTACTTC. This yields the protein CASSIATSGTSYEQYF. The sequence is built from TRBV19 and TRBJ2-7; the junction holds 10 bases that match TRBD2. Spanning cysteine to phenylalanine, the CDR3 consists of 16 amino acids. Only CDR3 DNA remains: 48 bases, in frame from the first base. Germline trimming: 1 base from V, 0 bases from J; junction bases outside gene matches: 3. The germline V gene (reference sequence) provides CDR1 LNHDA and CDR2 SQIVND.